These 4 T cell receptor beta chains were all obtained from the same sample, sequenced in a study of shared clonotypes between healthy human individuals. Some clones are missing from TCRdb's copy, which holds only in-frame ones; the method was immunoSEQ multiplex PCR. The repertoire holds about 1 million clones, about 70% seen once, with approximately 1.5% in the top ten. Sequencing was performed on memory CD4+ T cells sorted from blood. Subset noted: CD45RA-negative fraction. Receptor source: a man younger than 35 in good health.

The V gene is TRBV4-1, the J gene TRBJ1-5, with 9 bases identical to TRBD1. The CDR3 has 14 amino acids. Germline values: CDR1 MGHRA, CDR2 YSYEKL. Trimming at V came to 9 bases and at J to 2 bases, leaving 5 bases not matched to a gene. In nucleotides, the CDR3 is TGCGCCAGTAACAGGGGGCTTGGCAATCAGCCCCAGCATTTT. Translating gives CASNRGLGNQPQHF.

CDR3 loop: CASSLFSSGNTDTQYF. In DNA form, the CDR3 reads TGTGCCAGCAGCTTGTTTTCTAGCGGGAACACAGATACGCAGTATTTT. The rearrangement links TRBV5-4 to TRBJ2-3, with TRBD2 identical over 9 bases. Germline V CDR1 and CDR2: SGHNT, YYREEE (reference sequence). The CDR3 spans 16 residues. V was pared by 1 base and J by 2 bases, with 5 bases of the junction left unmatched.

There are a few counts of this clone. V usage is TRBV4-3 and J usage is TRBJ1-3; possible D gene TRBD1, 6 bases. The CDR3 is 17 residues long. Germline CDR1 is LGHNA and CDR2 is YSLEER. The ends were cut back, 0 bases at V and 1 base at J, with 13 bases in the middle. The CDR3: CASSQEFRGRSGNTIYF. In DNA, the CDR3 is TGCGCCAGCAGCCAAGAATTCAGGGGAAGATCTGGAAACACCATATATTTT.

CDR3 protein: CASSQALARTDTQYF. The CDR3 DNA reads TGCGCCAGCAGCCAAGCCCTAGCCCGCACAGATACGCAGTATTTT. The V and J genes are TRBV4-3 and TRBJ2-3; D possibly corresponds to TRBD2 (5 bases). V lost 1 base and J 1 base, leaving 9 bases between the germline ends. Germline CDR1 and CDR2: LGHNA and YSLEER. The CDR3 is 15 amino acids.